Its frequency marks the clone carrying this T cell receptor (beta chain) as medium-sized. What it binds is unknown. The sample belongs to a study of T cell clusters in autoimmune cytopenias. Study-wide background: A median of about 54,000 TRB reads per sample yielded a median approximately 2,200 distinct clonotypes.

From germline, CDR1 is MNHEY and CDR2 SMNVEV (reference sequence). The CDR3 contains 14 residues. About 37,500 genome equivalents of blood DNA were amplified for TRB. One tube held mixed TRB-A and TRB-B primer pools for touch-down PCR. After re-calling the multiplex PCR reads, TCRdb lists one entry per CDR3 protein, DNA absent. Its table records under 8,000 distinct CDR3 sequences. Findings and caveats of the study: Functional roles of the in silico T cell clusters still await experimental validation.

This same sample was also part of a study on T cell repertoires in aging, cancer and after chemotherapy. Per that paper: Clear clonal overlap appeared across healthy donor samples taken over several months to years. The full dataset contained 9.1 million or so TCR reads.

Sequencing input: peripheral blood. The source is a human donor in good health. This chain links TRBV27 with TRBJ2-6. Here the CDR3 reads CASSLSSGANVLTF.